This T cell receptor (beta chain) was observed in a study of blood T cell repertoires in COVID-19. Study summary: The study drew acute and convalescent COVID-19 samples from the United States, Italy and Spain.

Sequencing used immunoSEQ multiplex PCR; TCRdb keeps in-frame clones, though not all of them. The table lists 350,000 to 550,000 clones, around 88% of them singletons. Sequenced input: peripheral blood. The source is a woman aged 30 to 39 with acute or convalescent COVID-19.

CDR3 coding DNA: TGTGCCAGCACAGGACTCGGACAGGGAGGAAACACCATATATTTT. Residues: CASTGLGQGGNTIYF. The chain combines TRBV6-5 with TRBJ1-3; TRBD1 matches at 8 bases. Trimming cost V 7 bases and J 4 bases; bases outside gene matches: 9. Per the germline V gene, CDR1 is MNHEY and CDR2 is SVGAGI. The CDR3 contains 15 residues.